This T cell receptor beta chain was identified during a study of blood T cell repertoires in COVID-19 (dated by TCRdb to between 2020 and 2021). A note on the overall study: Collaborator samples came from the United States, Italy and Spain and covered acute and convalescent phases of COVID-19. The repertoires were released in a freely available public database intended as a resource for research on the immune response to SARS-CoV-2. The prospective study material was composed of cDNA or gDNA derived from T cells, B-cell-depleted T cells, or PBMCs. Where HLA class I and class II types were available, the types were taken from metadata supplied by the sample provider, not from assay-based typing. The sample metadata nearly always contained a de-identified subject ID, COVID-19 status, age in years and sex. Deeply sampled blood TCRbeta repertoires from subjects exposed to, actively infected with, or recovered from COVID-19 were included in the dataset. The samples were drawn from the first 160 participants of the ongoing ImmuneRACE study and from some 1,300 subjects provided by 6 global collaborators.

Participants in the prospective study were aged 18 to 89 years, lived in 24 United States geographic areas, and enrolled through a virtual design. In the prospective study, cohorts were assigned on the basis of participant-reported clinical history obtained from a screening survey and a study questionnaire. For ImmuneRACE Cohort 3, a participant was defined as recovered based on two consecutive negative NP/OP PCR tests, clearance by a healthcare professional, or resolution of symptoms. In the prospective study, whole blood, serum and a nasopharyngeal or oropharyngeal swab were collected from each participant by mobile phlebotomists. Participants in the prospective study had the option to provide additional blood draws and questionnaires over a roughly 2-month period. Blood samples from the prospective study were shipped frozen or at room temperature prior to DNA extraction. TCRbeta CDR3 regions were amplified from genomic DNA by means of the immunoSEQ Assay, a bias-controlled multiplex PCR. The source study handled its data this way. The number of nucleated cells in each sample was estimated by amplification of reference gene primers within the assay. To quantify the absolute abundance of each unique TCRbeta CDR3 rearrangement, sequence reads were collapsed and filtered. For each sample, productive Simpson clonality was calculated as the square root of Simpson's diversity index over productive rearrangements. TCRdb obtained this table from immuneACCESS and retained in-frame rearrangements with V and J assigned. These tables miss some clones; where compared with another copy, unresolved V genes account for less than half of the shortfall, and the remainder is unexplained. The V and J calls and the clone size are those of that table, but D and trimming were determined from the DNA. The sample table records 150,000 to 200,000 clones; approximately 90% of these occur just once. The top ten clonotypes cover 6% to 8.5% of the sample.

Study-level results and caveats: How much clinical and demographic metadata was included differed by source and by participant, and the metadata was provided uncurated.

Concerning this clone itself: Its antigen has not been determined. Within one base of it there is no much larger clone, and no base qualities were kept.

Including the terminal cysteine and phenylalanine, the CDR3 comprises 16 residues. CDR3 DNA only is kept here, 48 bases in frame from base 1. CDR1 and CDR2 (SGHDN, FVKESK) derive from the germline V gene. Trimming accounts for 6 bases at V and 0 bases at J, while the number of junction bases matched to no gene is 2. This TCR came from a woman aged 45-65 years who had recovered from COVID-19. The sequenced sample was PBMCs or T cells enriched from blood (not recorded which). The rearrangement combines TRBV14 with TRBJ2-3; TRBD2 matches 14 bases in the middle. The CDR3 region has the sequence CASSRLAGGSTDTQYF. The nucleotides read TGTGCCAGCAGTCGACTAGCGGGGGGGAGCACAGATACGCAGTATTTT.